This T cell receptor (beta chain) derives from a study of CD8 T cells in ankylosing spondylitis (dated 2017 in TCRdb). About the investigation overall: The study set out to find disease-linked TCR variants by profiling T cell receptor beta repertoires in ankylosing spondylitis patients and healthy donors. The whole study cohort included roughly 110 healthy donors and 25 or so ankylosing spondylitis patients. Peripheral blood samples were taken, and synovial fluid was additionally collected from ankylosing spondylitis patients. Paper-wide results and their limitations: According to the report, matched synovial fluid samples from ankylosing spondylitis patients were significantly enriched for the disease-linked clones. Blood from ankylosing spondylitis patients appeared to be characterized by a TCR beta motif made up of fewer than ten highly homologous amino acid variants. The disease-linked clones had a CD8+ phenotype and were found at relatively low frequencies in peripheral blood. Some TCR beta motif variants had previously been reported in synovial fluid and blood of reactive arthritis patients, which suggested common disease-initiation mechanisms.

TCRdb records Illumina HiSeq 2500 as the sequencer. Quantitative 5'-RACE with molecular barcodes was used to prepare TCR beta libraries. The source study handled its data this way. Disease-linked TCR variants were identified with a new computational method built on a probabilistic model of VDJ rearrangement. TCRdb reworked the public reads: Q25 trimming with fastp, MiXCR clone assembly, productive beta chains retained. Each entry merges the rows of one CDR3 protein and shows their most common DNA and genes. For this entry, the V and J calls and clone size follow TCRdb and not the study's own pipeline. The sample table shows 670,000 or so distinct CDR3 sequences, and 15% to 20% are seen once. The ten largest clones capture 19% of the sample. V sheds 4 bases and J sheds 4 bases, leaving 15 bases between their ends. CDR1 ENHRY and CDR2 SYGVKD were looked up in the germline V gene. The CDR3 covers 15 residues, taking in both the cysteine and the phenylalanine. Only the CDR3 DNA is retained, 45 bases long and in frame from the first base.

Details on this clonotype: Its binding antigen is unknown. No much larger clonotype is one base removed from it; base qualities were not supplied.

The specimen sequenced was blood, either unsorted or a sorted T cell fraction (not recorded which). The chain is made from TRBV10-3 and TRBJ2-3, and possibly TRBD2, on 5 matching bases. The receptor comes from a male donor with ankylosing spondylitis. The DNA sequence is given as TGTGCCATCAGTGGCGGAACCAGCGGATCAGATACGCAGTATTTT. Translated, it gives CAISGGTSGSDTQYF.